Below are 7 T cell receptor beta chains sequenced from a single sample in a study of T cell responses to AZD1222 COVID-19 vaccine. Some clones are missing from TCRdb's copy, which holds only in-frame ones; the method was immunoSEQ multiplex PCR. The sample lists about 120,000 clones, about 89% occurring once. The sequences come from peripheral blood, collected on day 0 of AZD1222 vaccination. These receptors were collected from an adult in good health.

V usage is TRBV19 and J usage is TRBJ1-3; no firm D call. In germline, CDR1 is LNHDA, CDR2 SQIVND (reference sequence). V lost 4 bases, J lost 7 bases, and 11 bases lay in between. The CDR3 has 13 residues. The CDR3 DNA reads TGTGCCAGTAGTACCCAGGCGCGGAACACCATATATTTT. Its protein product is CASSTQARNTIYF. Full variable domain (remainder filled in from reference TRBV19 and TRBJ1-3): DGGITQSPKYLFRKEGQNVTLSCEQNLNHDAMYWYRQDPGQGLRLIYYSQIVNDFQKGDIAEGYSVSREKKESFPLTVTSAQKNPTAFYLCASSTQARNTIYFGEGSWLTVV.

The chain has TRBV5-6 and TRBJ2-1; D ambiguous. Germline V gene sequence: CDR1 SGHDT, CDR2 YYEEEE. Trimming took 1 base from V and 7 from J, leaving 9 bases between them. The CDR3 is 13 residues long. The CDR3 spells CASSLPGVNEQFF. The CDR3 nucleotides are TGTGCCAGCAGCTTGCCAGGAGTGAATGAGCAGTTCTTC.

This clone was seen a single time. The chain has TRBV19 and TRBJ1-1; the D gene is possibly TRBD1 (5 bases). The ends were cut back, 3 bases at V and 3 bases at J, with 11 bases in the middle. This CDR3 contains 14 residues. Germline V gene sequence: CDR1 LNHDA, CDR2 SQIVND (reference sequence). CDR3 bases: TGTGCCAGTAGTATTGATGGGGGATACACTGAAGCTTTCTTT. Encoded protein: CASSIDGGYTEAFF.

The V gene is TRBV30, the J gene TRBJ1-5; maybe TRBD1 (5 bases). Trimming left V 1 base short and J 6 bases short, with 10 bases between. Germline loops: CDR1 GTSNPN, CDR2 SVGIG (reference sequence). There are 13 residues in the CDR3. CDR3 bases: TGTGCCTGGAGTGGGCAGGGCGGTCAGCCCCAGCATTTT. Protein: CAWSGQGGQPQHF.

V gene TRBV7-9 combines with J gene TRBJ1-5, with TRBD1 as a possible D gene (5 bases). The germline CDR1 and CDR2 sequences are SEHNR and FQNEAQ (reference sequence). The CDR3 is 16 residues long. V dropped 5 bases and J dropped 7 bases, with 21 bases sitting between them. CDR3 sequence reads: CASSPSGLLAGQPQHF. CDR3 in DNA: TGTGCCAGCAGCCCCTCAGGGTTATTAGCGGGGCAGCCCCAGCATTTT.

The CDR3 reads CASSIERGGYNEQFF. DNA for the CDR3: TGTGCCAGTAGTATAGAAAGGGGCGGCTACAATGAGCAGTTCTTC. The V and J genes are TRBV19 and TRBJ2-1; D may be TRBD1 (5 bases). Trimming took off 0 bases at V and 3 bases at J, with 9 bases between the two ends. Germline V gene data show CDR1 as LNHDA and CDR2 as SQIVND (reference sequence). This CDR3 comprises 15 residues.

The V and J genes are TRBV18 and TRBJ1-4; 9 nucleotides agree with TRBD1. In germline, CDR1 is KGHSH, CDR2 LQKENI. The CDR3 extends over 16 amino acids. Trimming at V came to 5 bases and at J to 4 bases, leaving 8 bases not matched to a gene. The CDR3 is CASSTDRGPLNEKLFF. The CDR3 DNA is TGTGCCAGCTCAACGGACAGGGGACCCCTTAATGAAAAACTGTTTTTT.